This T cell receptor beta chain was captured by sequencing in a study of blood T cell repertoires in COVID-19. Study overall: From T cells, B-cell-depleted T cells, or PBMCs came the material, which was cDNA or gDNA.

Those who participated ranged in age from about 18 to 95 years and resided in 20 to 30 US areas. Cohort assignment relied on participant-reported clinical history. This CDR3 contains 18 residues. Per the germline V gene, CDR1 is SNHLY and CDR2 is FYNNEI. V trimming: 5 bases; J trimming: 0 bases; junction bases outside the gene matches: 10. Authors' analysis steps: Estimated nucleated cell counts came from reference gene primer amplification. Libraries were prepared by immunoSEQ multiplex PCR; TCRdb keeps only in-frame clonotypes and omits some of them. V and J calls and clone size are copied from that table; D and trimming were computed from the DNA. The repertoire consists of 180,000 or so clones, with 80% to 90% occurring once and the leading ten covering around 2%.

J is TRBJ2-1 and V is TRBV2; TRBD2 agrees at 10 bases. The sequence derives from a woman aged 40 to 55 with acute COVID-19. Sequenced input: PBMCs or T cells enriched from blood (not recorded which). The CDR3 sequence is CASSRTSGHTSSYNEQFF. DNA of the CDR3: TGTGCCAGCAGTAGGACTAGCGGCCATACGAGCTCCTACAATGAGCAGTTCTTC.